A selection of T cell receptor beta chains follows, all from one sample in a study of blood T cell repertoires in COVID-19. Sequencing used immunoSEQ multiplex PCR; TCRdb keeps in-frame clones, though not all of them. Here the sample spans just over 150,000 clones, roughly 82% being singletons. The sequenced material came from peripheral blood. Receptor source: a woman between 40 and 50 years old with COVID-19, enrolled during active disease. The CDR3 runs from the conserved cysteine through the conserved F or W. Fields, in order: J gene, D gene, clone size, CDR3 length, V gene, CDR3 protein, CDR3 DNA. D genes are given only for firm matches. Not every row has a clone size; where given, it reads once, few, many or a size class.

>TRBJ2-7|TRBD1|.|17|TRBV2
CASSDSRDRGSSYEQYF
TGTGCCAGCAGTGACTCCAGAGACAGGGGCTCAAGTTACGAGCAGTACTTC
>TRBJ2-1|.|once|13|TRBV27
CASRPQPTSEQFF
TGTGCCAGCAGACCTCAGCCCACTAGTGAACAGTTCTTC
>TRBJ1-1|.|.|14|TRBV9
CASSKTGEFAEAFF
TGTGCCAGCAGCAAAACGGGGGAATTCGCTGAAGCTTTCTTT
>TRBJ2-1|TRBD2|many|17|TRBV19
CASSILRVSGGSNEQFF
TGTGCCAGTAGTATCCTCCGAGTGTCGGGAGGAAGTAATGAGCAGTTCTTC
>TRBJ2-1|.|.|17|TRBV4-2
CASSQDPKGGVFNEQFF
TGTGCCAGCAGCCAAGATCCGAAGGGGGGGGTATTTAATGAGCAGTTCTTC
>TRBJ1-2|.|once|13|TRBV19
CASREGTHYGYTF
TGTGCCAGTAGGGAGGGGACGCACTATGGCTACACCTTC
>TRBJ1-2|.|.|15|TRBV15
CATSRDPAGMEGYTF
TGTGCCACCAGCAGAGATCCTGCCGGGATGGAGGGCTACACCTTC
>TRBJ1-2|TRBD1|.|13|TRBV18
CASSPADRWGYTF
TGTGCCAGCTCACCTGCGGACAGGTGGGGCTACACCTTC
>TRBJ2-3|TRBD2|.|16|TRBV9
CASSRGTSDPTDTQYF
TGTGCCAGCAGCCGTGGGACTAGCGACCCCACAGATACGCAGTATTTT
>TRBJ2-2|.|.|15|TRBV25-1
CASSSTVTNTGELFF
TGTGCCAGCAGTTCCACGGTCACGAACACCGGGGAGCTGTTTTTT